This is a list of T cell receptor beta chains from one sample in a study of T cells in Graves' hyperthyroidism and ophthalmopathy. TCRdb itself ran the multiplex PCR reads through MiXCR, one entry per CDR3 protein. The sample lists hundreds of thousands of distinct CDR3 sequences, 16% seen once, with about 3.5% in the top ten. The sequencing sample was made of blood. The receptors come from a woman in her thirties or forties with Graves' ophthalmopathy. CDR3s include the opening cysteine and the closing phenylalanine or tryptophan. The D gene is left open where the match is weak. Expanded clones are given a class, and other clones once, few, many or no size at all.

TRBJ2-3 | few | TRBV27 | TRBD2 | TGTGCCAGCAGTTTTAGCGGGAATACAGATACGCAGTATTTT | CASSFSGNTDTQYF
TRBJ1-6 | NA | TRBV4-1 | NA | TGCGCCAGCAGCCAAGGGGGTGTAGGGAGTAATTCACCCCTCCACTTT | CASSQGGVGSNSPLHF
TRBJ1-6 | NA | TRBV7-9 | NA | TGTGCCAGCAGCTTGGCTGACAGAAATTCACCCCTCCACTTT | CASSLADRNSPLHF
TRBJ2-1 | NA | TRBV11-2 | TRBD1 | TGTGCCAGCAGCGCACCCGGGACAGGGGAAGGCGAGCAGTTCTTC | CASSAPGTGEGEQFF
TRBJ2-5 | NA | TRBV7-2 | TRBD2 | TGTGCCAGCAGCTTATCATCCGCTAGCGGCCAAGAGACCCAGTACTTC | CASSLSSASGQETQYF
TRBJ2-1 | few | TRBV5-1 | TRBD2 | TGCGCCAGCAGCTTCATTAGCGGGAGTGTAGGCAATGAGCAGTTCTTC | CASSFISGSVGNEQFF
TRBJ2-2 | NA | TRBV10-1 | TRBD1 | TGCGCCAGCAGTGAGGGGGACAGCGCCACCGGGGAGCTGTTTTTT | CASSEGDSATGELFF
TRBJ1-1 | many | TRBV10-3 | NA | TGTGCCATCAGTGAACAGAGTGACACTGAAGCTTTCTTT | CAISEQSDTEAFF
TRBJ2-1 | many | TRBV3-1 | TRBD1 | TGTGCCAGCAGCCCCCGGACAGGGCTTAATAGCGGTCCTTCGGTAGAGCAGTTCTTC | CASSPRTGLNSGPSVEQFF
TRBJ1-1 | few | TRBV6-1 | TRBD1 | TGTGCCAGCCAAAGGGGCGACAGGGGGCTCTCCGTAGCTTTCTTT | CASQRGDRGLSVAFF
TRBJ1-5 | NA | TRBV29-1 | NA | TGCAGCGTTGAGGGTGAAGAAGGCCAGCCCCAGCATTTT | CSVEGEEGQPQHF
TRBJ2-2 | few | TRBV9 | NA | TGTGCCAGCAGCGTAGTATCGAACACCGGGGAGCTGTTTTTT | CASSVVSNTGELFF
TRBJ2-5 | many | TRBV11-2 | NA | TGTGCCAGCAGCGGAGCCAAATTGGAGACCCAGTACTTC | CASSGAKLETQYF
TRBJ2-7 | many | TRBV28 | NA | TGTGCCAGCAGTTTACTAGATGGTGGATACGAGCAGTACTTC | CASSLLDGGYEQYF
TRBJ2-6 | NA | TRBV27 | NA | TGTGCCAGCAGTTCCCCGAGCTCTGGGGCCAACGTCCTGACTTTC | CASSSPSSGANVLTF
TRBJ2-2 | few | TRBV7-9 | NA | TGTGCCAGCAGCTTAGCGGGGTCGAACACCGGGGAGCTGTTTTTT | CASSLAGSNTGELFF
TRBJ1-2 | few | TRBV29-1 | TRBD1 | TGCAGCATGGGGGACAGTTCCTATGGCTACACCTTC | CSMGDSSYGYTF
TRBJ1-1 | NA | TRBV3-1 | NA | TGTGCCAGCAGCCAAGTTTCGATGAACACTGAAGCTTTCTTT | CASSQVSMNTEAFF
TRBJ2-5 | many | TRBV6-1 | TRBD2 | TGTGCCAGCAGGGGGACTAGCGGACACCAAGAGACCCAGTACTTC | CASRGTSGHQETQYF
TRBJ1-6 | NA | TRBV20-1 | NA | TGCAGTGCTAGTGGAGGAGCACCCCTCCACTTT | CSASGGAPLHF